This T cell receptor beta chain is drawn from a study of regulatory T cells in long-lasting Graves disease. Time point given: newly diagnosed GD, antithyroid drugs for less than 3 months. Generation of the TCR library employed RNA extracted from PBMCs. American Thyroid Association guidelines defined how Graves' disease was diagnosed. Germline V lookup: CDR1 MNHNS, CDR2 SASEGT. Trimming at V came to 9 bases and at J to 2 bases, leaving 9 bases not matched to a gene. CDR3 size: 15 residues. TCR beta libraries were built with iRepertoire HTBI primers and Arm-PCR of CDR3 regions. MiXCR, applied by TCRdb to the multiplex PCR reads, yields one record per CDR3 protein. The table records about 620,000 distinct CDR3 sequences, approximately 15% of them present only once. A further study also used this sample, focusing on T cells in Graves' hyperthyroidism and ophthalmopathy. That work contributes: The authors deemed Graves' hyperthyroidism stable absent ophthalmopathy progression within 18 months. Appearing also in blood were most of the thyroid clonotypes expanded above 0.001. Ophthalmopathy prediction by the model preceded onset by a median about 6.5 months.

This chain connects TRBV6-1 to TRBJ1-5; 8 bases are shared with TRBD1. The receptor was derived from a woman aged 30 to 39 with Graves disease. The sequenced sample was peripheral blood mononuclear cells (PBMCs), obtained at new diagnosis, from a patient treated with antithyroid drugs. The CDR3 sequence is CASYGRGLGNQPQHF. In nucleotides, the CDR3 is TGTGCCAGTTACGGCAGGGGGCTAGGCAATCAGCCCCAGCATTTT.